Sequencing of this T cell receptor beta chain was carried out in a study of CD8+ T cells in alopecia areata. Trimming shortened V by 5 bases and J by 7 bases, and 19 bases separated the two germline ends. Germline assignment: CDR1 SGHRS and CDR2 YFSETQ. The length of the CDR3 is 14 residues. This clone was counted a few times. As part of sample collection, lesional scalp punch biopsies and peripheral blood were taken from alopecia areata patients. Sequencing relied on a cDNA template that was reverse transcribed from extracted RNA. Generated by immunoSEQ multiplex PCR, the TCRdb table keeps only in-frame clones and is missing some. The table shows 150,000 or so clones, with around 47% occurring only once.

The receptor's source is a human donor with alopecia areata. Sequences were obtained from CD4+ T cells sorted from blood. The J gene is TRBJ2-7, the V gene TRBV5-1; TRBD2 is a possible D gene (6 bases). The DNA for the CDR3 is TGCGCCAGCAGGACCGGGACTCAGGCGGCGGAGCAGTACTTC. This codes for CASRTGTQAAEQYF.